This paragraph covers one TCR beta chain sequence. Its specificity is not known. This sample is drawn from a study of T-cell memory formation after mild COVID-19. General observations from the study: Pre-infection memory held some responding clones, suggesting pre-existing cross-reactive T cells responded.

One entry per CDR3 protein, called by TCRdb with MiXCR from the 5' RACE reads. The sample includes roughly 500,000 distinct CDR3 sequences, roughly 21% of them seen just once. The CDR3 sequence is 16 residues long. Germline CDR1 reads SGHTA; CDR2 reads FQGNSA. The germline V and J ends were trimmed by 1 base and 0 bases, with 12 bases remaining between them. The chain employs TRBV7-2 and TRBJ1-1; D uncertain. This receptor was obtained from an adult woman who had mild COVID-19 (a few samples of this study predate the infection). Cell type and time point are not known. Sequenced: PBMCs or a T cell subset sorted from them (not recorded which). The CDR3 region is CASSLEASTVNTEAFF. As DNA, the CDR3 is TGTGCCAGCAGCTTAGAGGCTTCGACGGTGAACACTGAAGCTTTCTTT.